The 21 T cell receptor beta chains reported below all come from one sample, sequenced in a study of T cell responses to AZD1222 COVID-19 vaccine. TCRdb keeps only in-frame clones here, not all; method: immunoSEQ multiplex PCR. The table shows about 130,000 clones, with less than 95% occurring only once. The material was peripheral blood, obtained on day 0 of MenACWY control vaccination. Receptor source: an adult in good health.

This chain joins TRBV2 and TRBJ2-7, with TRBD2 as a possible D gene (7 bases). The germline V gene encodes CDR1 SNHLY and CDR2 FYNNEI. The CDR3 loop spans 14 amino acids. V lost 1 base, J lost 3 bases, and 10 bases lay in between. The CDR3: CASSEGRGGYEQYF. The DNA for the CDR3 is TGTGCCAGCAGTGAAGGTAGGGGGGGCTACGAGCAGTACTTC.

The V call is TRBV6-4, the J call TRBJ2-1, with TRBD2 matching 8 bases. Per the germline V gene, CDR1 is MRHNA and CDR2 is SNTAGT. The V gene end was trimmed by 6 bases and the J gene end by 3 bases; junction bases not matched to a gene: 4. The CDR3 has 14 amino acids. CDR3 sequence: CASSVSGDYNEQFF. For the CDR3, the DNA is TGTGCCAGCAGCGTTAGCGGGGACTACAATGAGCAGTTCTTC.

This clone has a single count. The chain joins TRBV6-4 to TRBJ2-1; unclear D gene. Germline CDR1 is MRHNA and CDR2 is SNTAGT. V lost 4 bases to trimming and J lost 4 bases, with 11 bases between them. The CDR3 runs 14 residues. CDR3 bases: TGTGCCAGCAGTGTGGGGTGGGGATACAATGAGCAGTTCTTC. It codes for CASSVGWGYNEQFF.

CDR3 residues: CASSLPRTGGPYYGYTF. DNA of the CDR3: TGTGCCAGCAGCTTGCCTCGAACAGGGGGCCCGTACTATGGCTACACCTTC. The rearrangement joins TRBV5-4 to TRBJ1-2; 9 positions agree with TRBD1. This CDR3 spans 17 amino acids. The V and J ends lost 1 base and 3 bases, in that order; junction bases with no gene match: 10. Germline CDR1 and CDR2: SGHNT and YYREEE (reference sequence).

A few counts support this clone. V is TRBV28 and J is TRBJ1-5; 10 nucleotides agree with TRBD1. Germline V gene sequence: CDR1 MDHEN, CDR2 SYDVKM. The trim removed 4 bases at V and 5 bases at J, leaving 11 bases unmatched. The CDR3 runs to 17 residues. CDR3 bases: TGTGCCAGCAGTTATCTTCTCGGACAGGGGGTTCATCAGCCCCAGCATTTT. Translated: CASSYLLGQGVHQPQHF.

This chain joins TRBV13 and TRBJ1-2, with D possibly being TRBD1 (6 bases). Trimming left V 2 bases short and J 1 base short, with 11 bases between. CDR3 length: 15 residues. CDR1 PRHDT and CDR2 FYEKMQ come from the germline V gene (reference sequence). The CDR3 region is CASSLSDRLNYGYTF. Written as DNA, the CDR3 is TGTGCCAGCAGCTTATCGGACAGACTTAACTATGGCTACACCTTC.

The chain couples TRBV7-2 to TRBJ2-1; 11 bases map to TRBD2. Losses at the gene ends were 5 bases for V and 3 bases for J; bases not matched to a gene: 6. Germline V gene data show CDR1 as SGHTA and CDR2 as FQGNSA. The CDR3 spans 16 residues. The CDR3 region has the DNA TGTGCCAGCAGCGAACCGGGACTAGCGGTCTACAATGAGCAGTTCTTC. Its translation is CASSEPGLAVYNEQFF.

The chain links TRBV28 to TRBJ2-3; 7 positions match TRBD2. V lost 8 bases, J lost 6 bases, and 5 bases stayed unmatched. Germline-derived CDR1 and CDR2 are MDHEN and SYDVKM. The CDR3 contains 12 residues. CDR3 sequence (DNA): TGTGCCAGCGCCTTGGGGGGGGATACGCAGTATTTT. Protein sequence: CASALGGDTQYF.

The chain uses TRBV11-2 and TRBJ2-7; 12 nucleotides line up with TRBD2. The CDR3 loop spans 17 amino acids. Germline V CDR1 and CDR2: SGHAT, FQNNGV. V shed 1 base, J shed 4 bases, and the junction held 8 bases outside the gene matches. The CDR3 region has the DNA TGTGCCAGCAGCTTAGCGACTAGCGGGGGTTCTCGTTACGAGCAGTACGTC. It encodes CASSLATSGGSRYEQYV.

The chain combines TRBV9 with TRBJ2-7; no clear D gene. The germline V gene encodes CDR1 SGDLS and CDR2 YYNGEE. V lost 0 bases and J lost 4, with 8 bases in between. The CDR3 sequence is 13 residues long. The DNA of the CDR3 is TGTGCCAGCAGCGTAGTCCCCGGGTACGAGCAGTACTTC. As protein: CASSVVPGYEQYF.

The V gene is TRBV6-5, the J gene TRBJ1-1; a weak D match, TRBD1 (5 bases). Trimming pared 0 bases from V and 1 base from J, leaving 9 bases between. From germline, CDR1 is MNHEY and CDR2 SVGAGI. The CDR3 is 15 amino acids. The CDR3 DNA is TGTGCCAGCAGTTACTCGCAGGGAAGGAACACTGAAGCTTTCTTT. Its translation is CASSYSQGRNTEAFF.

The chain employs TRBV18 and TRBJ2-3; D possibly matches TRBD1 or TRBD2 (5 bases each). The V gene's germline CDR1 is KGHSH and CDR2 LQKENI. Trimming removed 3 bases from V and 4 bases from J, with 8 bases in between. CDR3 length equals 13 residues. The CDR3 spells CASSPGVSDTQYF. CDR3 in DNA: TGTGCCAGCTCACCGGGGGTTTCAGATACGCAGTATTTT.

This rearrangement joins TRBV28 to TRBJ1-1, with D maybe TRBD1 (6 bases). Germline lookup yields CDR1 MDHEN and CDR2 SYDVKM. CDR3 length: 13 amino acids. Trimming shortened V by 3 bases and J by 6 bases, and 11 bases separated the two germline ends. The CDR3 DNA is TGTGCCAGCAGTTTCCCCGGGGGCCCTGAAGCTTTCTTT. This codes for CASSFPGGPEAFF.

V and J are TRBV19 and TRBJ1-5, with D possibly being TRBD1 (6 bases). CDR1 is LNHDA, CDR2 SQIVND, per germline (reference sequence). CDR3 length equals 16 residues. V dropped 4 bases and J dropped 2 bases, with 15 bases sitting between them. The CDR3 nucleotides are TGTGCCAGTAGTACGCCCGGGGGCCTGGGCAATCAGCCCCAGCATTTT. Translation: CASSTPGGLGNQPQHF.

The rearrangement joins TRBV7-8 to TRBJ2-5; 14 bases are a match to TRBD2. Per the germline V gene, CDR1 is SGHVS and CDR2 is FQNEAQ. The CDR3 spans 15 residues. V lost 5 bases and J lost 3; bases outside the gene matches: 2. CDR3 sequence: CASSMGLAGEETQYF. For the CDR3, the DNA is TGTGCCAGCAGCATGGGACTAGCGGGAGAAGAGACCCAGTACTTC.

In this sample, this clone turned up once. This chain connects TRBV6-5 to TRBJ2-2; D gene unclear. The V and J ends lost 3 bases and 0 bases respectively, with 5 bases between them. This CDR3 spans 14 amino acids. CDR1 and CDR2 (germline): MNHEY, SVGAGI. The CDR3 reads CASSYSSNTGELFF. In DNA, the CDR3 is TGTGCCAGCAGTTATAGCTCGAACACCGGGGAGCTGTTTTTT.

This clone occurred a few times. V usage is TRBV28 and J usage is TRBJ2-7; D gene ambiguous. Germline V gene data show CDR1 as MDHEN and CDR2 as SYDVKM. The CDR3 loop spans 12 amino acids. V was shortened by 6 bases and J by 3 bases, with 9 bases between the two germline ends. The CDR3 nucleotides are TGTGCCAGCAGCTCGGACGACTACGAGCAGTACTTC. It encodes CASSSDDYEQYF.

The sample holds one count of this clone. The chain uses TRBV7-2 and TRBJ2-3; the D gene is possibly TRBD2 (6 bases). Looked up from germline, CDR1 is SGHTA and CDR2 is FQGNSA. The CDR3 runs to 16 residues. Deletions cut 5 bases from V and 5 bases from J, with 20 bases between. For the CDR3, the DNA is TGTGCCAGCAGCCCCCAGTCGGGCGGGAAGAGAGATACGCAGTATTTT. Its translation: CASSPQSGGKRDTQYF.

This clone was seen a handful of times. The V call is TRBV29-1, the J call TRBJ1-2, with a weak D call TRBD1 (5 bases). V lost 7 bases and J 7 bases, leaving 19 bases between the germline ends. The V gene's germline CDR1 is SQVTM and CDR2 ANQGSEA. The CDR3 covers 13 residues. As DNA, the CDR3 is TGCAGCGCTCTTTGGGGGGTGACAACTGGCTACACCTTC. The encoded protein is CSALWGVTTGYTF. Full variable domain (missing parts from reference TRBV29-1 and TRBJ1-2): SAVISQKPSRDICQRGTSLTIQCQVDSQVTMMFWYRQQPGQSLTLIATANQGSEATYESGFVIDKFPISRPNLTFSTLTVSNMSPEDSSIYLCSALWGVTTGYTFGSGTRLTVV.

J is TRBJ2-7 and V is TRBV2; 7 bases match TRBD1. Unmatched junction bases numbered 3, after V lost 6 bases and J lost 1 base. The CDR3 runs 13 residues. Germline V gene lookup returns CDR1 SNHLY and CDR2 FYNNEI. The CDR3 coding sequence is TGTGCCAGCAGAGGGACAGCGTCCTACGAGCAGTACTTC. Its translation: CASRGTASYEQYF.

The rearrangement uses TRBV9 and TRBJ1-4; 7 bases fit TRBD1. Losses at the gene ends were 4 bases for V and 8 bases for J; bases not matched to a gene: 14. This CDR3 comprises 16 residues. CDR1 is SGDLS, CDR2 YYNGEE, per germline. The CDR3 loop reads CASSPSPRDSKEKLFF. Here the CDR3 DNA reads TGTGCCAGCAGCCCCAGCCCCCGGGACAGTAAGGAAAAACTGTTTTTT.